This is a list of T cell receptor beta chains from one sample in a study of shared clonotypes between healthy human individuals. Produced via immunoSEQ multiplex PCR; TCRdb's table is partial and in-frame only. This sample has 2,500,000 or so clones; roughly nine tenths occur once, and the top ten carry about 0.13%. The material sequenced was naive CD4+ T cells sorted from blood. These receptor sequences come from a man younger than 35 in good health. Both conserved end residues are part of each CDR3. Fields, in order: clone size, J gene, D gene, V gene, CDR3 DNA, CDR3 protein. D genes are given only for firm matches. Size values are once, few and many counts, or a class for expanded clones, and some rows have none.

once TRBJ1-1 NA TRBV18 TGTGCCAGCTCACCAAGGACAACGAACACTGAAGCTTTCTTT CASSPRTTNTEAFF
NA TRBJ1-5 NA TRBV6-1 TGTGCCAGTAGGGACCAGGCGGCAGGGGAGCAGCCCCAGCATTTT CASRDQAAGEQPQHF
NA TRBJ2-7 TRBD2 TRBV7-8 TGTGCCAGCAGCTTTCCCGGGACTAGCGGGATCGAGCAGTACTTC CASSFPGTSGIEQYF
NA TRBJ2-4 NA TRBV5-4 TGTGCCAGCAGCCCTGGATTTTCTAGCCAAAACATTCAGTACTTC CASSPGFSSQNIQYF
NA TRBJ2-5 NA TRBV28 TGTGCCAGCACCCCAGGGGATAAGTACCAAGAGACCCAGTACTTC CASTPGDKYQETQYF
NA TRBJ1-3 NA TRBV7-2 TGTGCCAGCAGCTCCTCCGGGGCGCAGAACACCATATATTTT CASSSSGAQNTIYF
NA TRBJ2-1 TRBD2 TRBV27 TGTGCCAGCAGTTTATTTGGCCTCAAGATAGCGGGAGGGGGGAATGAGCAGTTCTTC CASSLFGLKIAGGGNEQFF
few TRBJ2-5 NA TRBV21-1 TGTGCCAGCAGCAAACAGACCCAGTACTTC CASSKQTQYF
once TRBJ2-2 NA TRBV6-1 TGTGCCAGCGATCGCACCGGGGAGCTGTTTTTT CASDRTGELFF
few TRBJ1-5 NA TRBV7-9 TGTGCCAGCAGCTTAGTGGGTGATCAGCCCCAGCATTTT CASSLVGDQPQHF
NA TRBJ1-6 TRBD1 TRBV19 TGTGCCAGTGGGTTGGGACAGGGGGTTAATTCACCCCTCCACTTT CASGLGQGVNSPLHF
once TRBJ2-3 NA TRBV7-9 TGTGCCAGCAGCCCCCTGGAGGGTCATGGCAATACGCAGTATTTT CASSPLEGHGNTQYF
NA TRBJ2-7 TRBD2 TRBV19 TGTGCCAGTAGCCGACTAGCGGGAGTCTACGAGCAGTACTTC CASSRLAGVYEQYF
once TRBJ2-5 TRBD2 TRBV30 TGTGCCTGGAAGGGGAGCGGGGGGGCCGCGGAGACCCAGTACTTC CAWKGSGGAAETQYF
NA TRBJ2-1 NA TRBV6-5 TGTGCCAGCAGGCGGGACACCTCTTACGATGAGCAGTTCTTC CASRRDTSYDEQFF
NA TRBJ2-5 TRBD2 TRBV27 TGTGCCAGCAGTTCTTCCAGCGGGGTTGAGACCCAGTACTTC CASSSSSGVETQYF
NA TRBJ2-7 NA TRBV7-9 TGTGCCAGCAGCTCCGGATGGGCAGGGGGGTTCTACGAGCAGTACTTC CASSSGWAGGFYEQYF
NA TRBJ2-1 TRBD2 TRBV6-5 TGTGCCAGCAGTCGTACTAGCGGCAATGAGCAGTTCTTC CASSRTSGNEQFF
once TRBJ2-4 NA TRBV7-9 TGTGCCACTCCCCCTGGAGGGGCCGCCCCCATCATTCAGTACTTC CATPPGGAAPIIQYF
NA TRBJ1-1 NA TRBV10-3 TGTGCCATCAGTGAGTCCGTAGCTCCCCTCTTAGAAGCTTTCTTT CAISESVAPLLEAFF
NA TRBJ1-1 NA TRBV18 TGTGCCAGCTCACCACGGCCGTTGTGGGCTTTCTTT CASSPRPLWAFF
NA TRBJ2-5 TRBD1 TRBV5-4 TGTGCCAGCAGCTTGGCGGGACAGGTAAAGACCCAGTACTTC CASSLAGQVKTQYF